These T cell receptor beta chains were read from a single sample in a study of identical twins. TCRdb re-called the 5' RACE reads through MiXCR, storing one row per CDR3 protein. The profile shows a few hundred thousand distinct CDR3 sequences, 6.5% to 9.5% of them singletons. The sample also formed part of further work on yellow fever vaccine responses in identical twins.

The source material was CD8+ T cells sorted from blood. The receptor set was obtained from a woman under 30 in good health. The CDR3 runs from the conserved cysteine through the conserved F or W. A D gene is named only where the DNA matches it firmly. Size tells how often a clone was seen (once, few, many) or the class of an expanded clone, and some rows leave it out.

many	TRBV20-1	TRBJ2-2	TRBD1	TGCAGTGCTAGAGAACCGGGACAGGACACCGGGGAGCTGTTTTTT	CSAREPGQDTGELFF
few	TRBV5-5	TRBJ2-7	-	TGTGCCAGCAGCTCCGCAGGTTACTACGAGCAGTACTTC	CASSSAGYYEQYF
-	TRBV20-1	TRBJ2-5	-	TGCAGTGCTAGAGATCGGGGCTTCCAAGAGACCCAGTACTTC	CSARDRGFQETQYF
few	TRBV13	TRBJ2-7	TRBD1	TGTGCCAGCAGCTTAGGGACAGGGTCGGACGAGCAGTACTTC	CASSLGTGSDEQYF
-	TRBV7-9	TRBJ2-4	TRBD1	TGTGCCAGCAGCAAGACAGGGGTTTTAGCCAAAAACATTCAGTACTTC	CASSKTGVLAKNIQYF
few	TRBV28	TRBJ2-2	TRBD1	TGTGCCAGCAATCACCCACAGGGGCGGTCCGGGGAGCTGTTTTTT	CASNHPQGRSGELFF
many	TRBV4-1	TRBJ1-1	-	TGCGCCAGCAGCCAATGGCAGGGGAACACTGAAGCTTTCTTT	CASSQWQGNTEAFF
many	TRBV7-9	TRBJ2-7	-	TGTGCCAGCAGCTTCCAGGACCACTACGAGCAGTACTTC	CASSFQDHYEQYF
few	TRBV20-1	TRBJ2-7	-	TGCAGTGCGTTTCTAGCCGATTATAACGAGCAGTACTTC	CSAFLADYNEQYF
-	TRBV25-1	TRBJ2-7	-	TGTGCCAGCAGTGCCGCGGGCGCAGGGGTGACCTACGAGCAGTACTTC	CASSAAGAGVTYEQYF
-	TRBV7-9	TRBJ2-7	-	TGTGCCAGCAGCCCGACCGGGACTGGGCGCTACGAGCAGTACTTC	CASSPTGTGRYEQYF
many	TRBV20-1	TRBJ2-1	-	TGCAGTGCTAGAGATCGGGCGGGGTCCTACAATGAGCAGTTCTTC	CSARDRAGSYNEQFF
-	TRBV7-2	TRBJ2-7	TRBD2	TGTGCCAGCAGCTCGCGGACTAGCGGGAGCCCTAGGGAGCAGTACTTC	CASSSRTSGSPREQYF
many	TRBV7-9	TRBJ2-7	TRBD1	TGTGCCAGCAGCTCCTCCCGAGACGGACAGGGAATCTACGAGCAGTACTTC	CASSSSRDGQGIYEQYF
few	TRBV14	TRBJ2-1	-	TGTGCCAGCAGCCAAGTCGGCAGGGGCTATGAGCAGTTCTTC	CASSQVGRGYEQFF
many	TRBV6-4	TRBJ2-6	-	TGTGCCAGCAGTGAGACGAGCTCTGGGGCCAACGTCCTGACTTTC	CASSETSSGANVLTF
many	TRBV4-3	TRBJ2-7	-	TGCGCCAGCAGCCAAGACAGGACCTCCTCCTACGAGCAGTACTTC	CASSQDRTSSYEQYF
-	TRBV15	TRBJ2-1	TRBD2	TGTGCCACCAGCAGAGATCCCAGCGGGAGCTCCTACAATGAGCAGTTCTTC	CATSRDPSGSSYNEQFF
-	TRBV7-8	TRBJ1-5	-	TGTGCCAGCACCCCCGCTGTCGGACTCAATTTGAAGCAGCCCCAGCATTTT	CASTPAVGLNLKQPQHF
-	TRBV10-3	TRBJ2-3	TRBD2	TGTGCCATCAGCGGGACTAGATCAGATACGCAGTATTTT	CAISGTRSDTQYF
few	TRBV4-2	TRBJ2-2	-	TGTGCCAGCAGCCAAGAGCGACCGGGGAGAGGATTCACCGGGGAGCTGTTTTTT	CASSQERPGRGFTGELFF
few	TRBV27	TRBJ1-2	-	TGTGCCAGCAGTTTTTCCGACAGGACTAACTATGGCTACACCTTC	CASSFSDRTNYGYTF
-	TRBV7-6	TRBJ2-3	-	TGTGCCAGCAGCTTCGAGCGGGCAGACACAGATACGCAGTATTTT	CASSFERADTDTQYF